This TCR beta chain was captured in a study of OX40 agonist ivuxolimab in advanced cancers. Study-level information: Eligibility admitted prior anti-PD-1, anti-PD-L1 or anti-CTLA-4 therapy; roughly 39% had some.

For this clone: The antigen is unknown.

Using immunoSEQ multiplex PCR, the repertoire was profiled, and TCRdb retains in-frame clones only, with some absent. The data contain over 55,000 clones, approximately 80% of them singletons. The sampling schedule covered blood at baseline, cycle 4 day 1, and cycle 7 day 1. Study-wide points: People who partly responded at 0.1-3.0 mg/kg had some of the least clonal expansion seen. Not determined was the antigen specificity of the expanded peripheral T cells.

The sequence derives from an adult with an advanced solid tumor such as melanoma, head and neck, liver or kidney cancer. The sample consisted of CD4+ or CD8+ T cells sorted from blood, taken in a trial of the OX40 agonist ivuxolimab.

The CDR3 sequence is CASSFFGTGGGYTF. For the CDR3, the DNA is TGTGCCAGCAGCTTCTTCGGGACAGGGGGCGGCTACACCTTC. The chain recombines TRBV11-2 with TRBJ1-2; TRBD1 agrees at 12 bases. This CDR3 comprises 14 residues. Germline CDR1 reads SGHAT; CDR2 reads FQNNGV. J lost 8 bases, V lost 3 bases, and 4 bases had no gene match.